Given below is one T cell receptor beta chain in context. Its target is unknown. The data were taken from a study of CD8 T cell repertoires and HIV-1 epitope variants. Survey-depth immunoSEQ sequencing covered TCR beta CDR3 regions. Some clones are missing from TCRdb's copy, which holds only in-frame ones; the method was immunoSEQ multiplex PCR. Of roughly 4,500 clones in the sample, roughly 66% were seen once. The sequencing input was cultured CD8+ T cells derived from PBMCs. The origin of this receptor is a male donor with HIV.

The CDR3 loop reads CASSLDTGGGQPQHF. CDR3 bases: TGTGCCAGCAGCTTGGATACAGGGGGCGGCCAGCCCCAGCATTTT. This sequence joins TRBV5-5 and TRBJ1-5, with 9 bases that match TRBD1. The CDR3 totals 15 residues. Germline V gene data show CDR1 as SGHKS and CDR2 as YYEKEE (reference sequence). The V gene end was trimmed by 0 bases and the J gene end by 7 bases; junction bases not matched to a gene: 5. The whole variable domain, filled in from reference TRBV5-5 and TRBJ1-5, reads DAGVTQSPTHLIKTRGQQVTLRCSPISGHKSVSWYQQVLGQGPQFIFQYYEKEERGRGNFPDRFSARQFPNYSSELNVNALLLGDSALYLCASSLDTGGGQPQHFGDGTRLSIL.